A selection of T cell receptor beta chains follows, all from one sample in a study of blood T cell repertoires in COVID-19. Produced via immunoSEQ multiplex PCR; TCRdb's table is partial and in-frame only. The sample records about 240,000 clones, 82% being singletons. The sequencing sample was made of peripheral blood. Receptors originate from a woman aged 55-70 years with active or convalescent COVID-19. Both conserved end residues are part of each CDR3. Fields, in order: CDR3 DNA, CDR3 protein, D gene, CDR3 length, J gene, V gene, clone size. D genes are given only for firm matches. Expanded clones are given a class, and other clones once, few, many or no size at all.

cdr3_nt: TGTGCCAGCAGCCAGCAATACAGGGGGCAGGAATATGGCTACACCTTC; cdr3_aa: CASSQQYRGQEYGYTF; d_call: TRBD1; cdr3_length: 16; j_call: TRBJ1-2; v_call: TRBV3-1/TRBV3-2; clone_size: -
cdr3_nt: TGCGCCAGCAGCAGGGCGGACAGGGTATCCCCCTATGGCTACACCTTC; cdr3_aa: CASSRADRVSPYGYTF; d_call: TRBD1; cdr3_length: 16; j_call: TRBJ1-2; v_call: TRBV5-1; clone_size: -
cdr3_nt: TGTGCCAGCAGCGTCGAGGGAAACACCATATATTTT; cdr3_aa: CASSVEGNTIYF; d_call: -; cdr3_length: 12; j_call: TRBJ1-3; v_call: TRBV2; clone_size: few
cdr3_nt: TGTGCCAGCAGTGAGGCCGGGACAGGGGTCTACGAGCAGTACTTC; cdr3_aa: CASSEAGTGVYEQYF; d_call: TRBD1; cdr3_length: 15; j_call: TRBJ2-7; v_call: TRBV6-1; clone_size: -
cdr3_nt: TGTGCCAGCAGCTTAACCCCCTGGCGGCTAGCGGGGGGAGATACGCAGTATTTT; cdr3_aa: CASSLTPWRLAGGDTQYF; d_call: TRBD2; cdr3_length: 18; j_call: TRBJ2-3; v_call: TRBV7-3; clone_size: once
cdr3_nt: TGCGCCAGCAGCCAAAGCACCGGGACTAGCGGGGGAGAGACCCAGTACTTC; cdr3_aa: CASSQSTGTSGGETQYF; d_call: TRBD2; cdr3_length: 17; j_call: TRBJ2-5; v_call: TRBV4-3; clone_size: -
cdr3_nt: TGTGCCAGCAGCTATCCGAGTGTGTGGAGGGTCCTTCAAGAGACCCAGTACTTC; cdr3_aa: CASSYPSVWRVLQETQYF; d_call: -; cdr3_length: 18; j_call: TRBJ2-5; v_call: TRBV7-9; clone_size: -
cdr3_nt: TGCGCCAGCAGGCAGGGGTTAGTTGGCACTGAAGCTTTCTTT; cdr3_aa: CASRQGLVGTEAFF; d_call: -; cdr3_length: 14; j_call: TRBJ1-1; v_call: TRBV5-1; clone_size: -
cdr3_nt: TGTGCCAGCTCACCCGGGGAGCCCTACGAGCAGTACTTC; cdr3_aa: CASSPGEPYEQYF; d_call: -; cdr3_length: 13; j_call: TRBJ2-7; v_call: TRBV18; clone_size: -
cdr3_nt: TGCGCCAGCAGCGGGGTAGGGGGATCGAGCACTGAAGCTTTCTTT; cdr3_aa: CASSGVGGSSTEAFF; d_call: -; cdr3_length: 15; j_call: TRBJ1-1; v_call: TRBV5-1; clone_size: -
cdr3_nt: TGCGCCAGCAGCCAAGAGGGTAGACAGGGCGCAGGAGCCTCAAACTATGGCTACACCTTC; cdr3_aa: CASSQEGRQGAGASNYGYTF; d_call: TRBD1; cdr3_length: 20; j_call: TRBJ1-2; v_call: TRBV4-1; clone_size: -
cdr3_nt: TGTGCCTGGAGTGTAAGGCAGGGAATCACTCGCTACACCTTC; cdr3_aa: CAWSVRQGITRYTF; d_call: -; cdr3_length: 14; j_call: TRBJ1-2; v_call: TRBV30; clone_size: -
cdr3_nt: TGTGCCACCAGCCCAGGGTTAGAGCGCTATGGCTACACCTTC; cdr3_aa: CATSPGLERYGYTF; d_call: -; cdr3_length: 14; j_call: TRBJ1-2; v_call: TRBV15; clone_size: once
cdr3_nt: TGTGCAAGTGGTCCGGGGGACAGGAGACCTTATAGCAATCAGCCCCAGCATTTT; cdr3_aa: CASGPGDRRPYSNQPQHF; d_call: TRBD1; cdr3_length: 18; j_call: TRBJ1-5; v_call: TRBV19; clone_size: -
cdr3_nt: TGTGCCAGCAGGTTGGGACAGCGCGACGAGCAGTACTTC; cdr3_aa: CASRLGQRDEQYF; d_call: TRBD1; cdr3_length: 13; j_call: TRBJ2-7; v_call: TRBV6-5; clone_size: -
cdr3_nt: TGTGCCAGCAGCGAGAGGCAGGGTTCCACCGGGGAGCTGTTTTTT; cdr3_aa: CASSERQGSTGELFF; d_call: -; cdr3_length: 15; j_call: TRBJ2-2; v_call: TRBV7-9; clone_size: -
cdr3_nt: TGTGCCAGCAGTGCCTCTAGCGGGGGGGCCGGAAAAGATACGCAGTATTTT; cdr3_aa: CASSASSGGAGKDTQYF; d_call: TRBD2; cdr3_length: 17; j_call: TRBJ2-3; v_call: TRBV6-1; clone_size: -
cdr3_nt: TGCAGCGTTGGGCAAGGACAGGGGGGCGACTATGGCTACACCTTC; cdr3_aa: CSVGQGQGGDYGYTF; d_call: TRBD1; cdr3_length: 15; j_call: TRBJ1-2; v_call: TRBV29-1; clone_size: -
cdr3_nt: TGCGCCAGCAGCTCGACAGGTAGAGAGTACGAGCAGTACTTC; cdr3_aa: CASSSTGREYEQYF; d_call: -; cdr3_length: 14; j_call: TRBJ2-7; v_call: TRBV5-1; clone_size: -
cdr3_nt: TGTGCCAGCTCACCACCGGTTGCAGTAATGTGGTTT; cdr3_aa: CASSPPVAVMWF; d_call: -; cdr3_length: 12; j_call: TRBJ1-1; v_call: TRBV18; clone_size: -
cdr3_nt: TGTGCCAGCAGCTTAGAGCGGGGAGACTACTACGAGCAGTACTTC; cdr3_aa: CASSLERGDYYEQYF; d_call: -; cdr3_length: 15; j_call: TRBJ2-7; v_call: TRBV11-2; clone_size: -
cdr3_nt: TGTGCCAGCAGCTTACTCGGTGTGACGGGACAGGGTATTCGGTACTTC; cdr3_aa: CASSLLGVTGQGIRYF; d_call: TRBD1; cdr3_length: 16; j_call: TRBJ2-7; v_call: TRBV7-8; clone_size: -
cdr3_nt: TGTGCCAGCAGGGCGGACAGGGAGCAGTACTTC; cdr3_aa: CASRADREQYF; d_call: TRBD1; cdr3_length: 11; j_call: TRBJ2-7; v_call: TRBV27; clone_size: -
cdr3_nt: TGTGCCAGCAGCTTAGTCCGGGACTCAAGATTGGAAGCTTTCTTT; cdr3_aa: CASSLVRDSRLEAFF; d_call: -; cdr3_length: 15; j_call: TRBJ1-1; v_call: TRBV7-7; clone_size: -
cdr3_nt: TGTGCCAGCAGTCAAACCTACGGGATCTACGAGCAGTACTTC; cdr3_aa: CASSQTYGIYEQYF; d_call: -; cdr3_length: 14; j_call: TRBJ2-7; v_call: TRBV27; clone_size: -
cdr3_nt: TGTGCCAGCAGTGCCTCGCCCGACAGGTATAGCAATCAGCCCCAGCATTTT; cdr3_aa: CASSASPDRYSNQPQHF; d_call: -; cdr3_length: 17; j_call: TRBJ1-5; v_call: TRBV2; clone_size: -
cdr3_nt: TGTGCCAGCAGCCCACTACAGGGGGCGCGGGGAAACACCATATATTTT; cdr3_aa: CASSPLQGARGNTIYF; d_call: TRBD1; cdr3_length: 16; j_call: TRBJ1-3; v_call: TRBV14; clone_size: -
cdr3_nt: TGTGCCAGCAGTGTACTCAGGGAGAACACTGAAGCTTTCTTT; cdr3_aa: CASSVLRENTEAFF; d_call: -; cdr3_length: 14; j_call: TRBJ1-1; v_call: TRBV2; clone_size: -
cdr3_nt: TGTGCCAGCAGCCCAAGAGGCCTAGCGGGGGGCCGCGTCGTGGATACGCAGTATTTT; cdr3_aa: CASSPRGLAGGRVVDTQYF; d_call: TRBD2; cdr3_length: 19; j_call: TRBJ2-3; v_call: TRBV7-9; clone_size: -
cdr3_nt: TGTGCCTGGAGTTTACGGAGGGGCGCGGGTCTGGTGCACTTC; cdr3_aa: CAWSLRRGAGLVHF; d_call: -; cdr3_length: 14; j_call: TRBJ2-5; v_call: TRBV30; clone_size: -
cdr3_nt: TGTGCCAGCAGGGCTACAGGAAATCAGCCCCAGCATTTT; cdr3_aa: CASRATGNQPQHF; d_call: -; cdr3_length: 13; j_call: TRBJ1-5; v_call: TRBV27; clone_size: few
cdr3_nt: TGTGCCAGCAGCCTATGGACTAGCGGGAAAATTCGCGGCAAAGATACGCAGTATTTT; cdr3_aa: CASSLWTSGKIRGKDTQYF; d_call: TRBD2; cdr3_length: 19; j_call: TRBJ2-3; v_call: TRBV7-9; clone_size: -
cdr3_nt: TGTGCCAGCAGTTTGGACAGGAAAAGGGCTTTCTTT; cdr3_aa: CASSLDRKRAFF; d_call: TRBD1; cdr3_length: 12; j_call: TRBJ1-1; v_call: TRBV12-3/TRBV12-4; clone_size: -
cdr3_nt: TGTGCCAGCAGCCAAGTTGGAGAGTCGACCAACGAGCAGTACTTC; cdr3_aa: CASSQVGESTNEQYF; d_call: -; cdr3_length: 15; j_call: TRBJ2-7; v_call: TRBV3-1/TRBV3-2; clone_size: -
cdr3_nt: TGTGCCAGCAGCAATGGACTGGGTCGGGGCTACACCTTC; cdr3_aa: CASSNGLGRGYTF; d_call: -; cdr3_length: 13; j_call: TRBJ1-2; v_call: TRBV5-6; clone_size: -
cdr3_nt: TGCGCCAGCAGCTTCGACAGCTCCTACGAGCAGTACTTC; cdr3_aa: CASSFDSSYEQYF; d_call: -; cdr3_length: 13; j_call: TRBJ2-7; v_call: TRBV5-1; clone_size: -
cdr3_nt: TGCGCCAGCACCACCGGGACAGGGGCGTCAGAAAGGACTAATGAAAAACTGTTTTTT; cdr3_aa: CASTTGTGASERTNEKLFF; d_call: TRBD1; cdr3_length: 19; j_call: TRBJ1-4; v_call: TRBV23-1; clone_size: -
cdr3_nt: TGTGCCAGCAGACAACTAGCGGGGAAAGAGACCCAGTACTTC; cdr3_aa: CASRQLAGKETQYF; d_call: TRBD2; cdr3_length: 14; j_call: TRBJ2-5; v_call: TRBV5-5; clone_size: -
cdr3_nt: TGTGCCTGGAGCCTACAGGGTCAGCCCCAGCATTTT; cdr3_aa: CAWSLQGQPQHF; d_call: -; cdr3_length: 12; j_call: TRBJ1-5; v_call: TRBV30; clone_size: -
cdr3_nt: TGTGCCAGCAGCTTAGGTCGTACAGGGAGAGACTATGGCTACACCTTC; cdr3_aa: CASSLGRTGRDYGYTF; d_call: -; cdr3_length: 16; j_call: TRBJ1-2; v_call: TRBV7-2; clone_size: few